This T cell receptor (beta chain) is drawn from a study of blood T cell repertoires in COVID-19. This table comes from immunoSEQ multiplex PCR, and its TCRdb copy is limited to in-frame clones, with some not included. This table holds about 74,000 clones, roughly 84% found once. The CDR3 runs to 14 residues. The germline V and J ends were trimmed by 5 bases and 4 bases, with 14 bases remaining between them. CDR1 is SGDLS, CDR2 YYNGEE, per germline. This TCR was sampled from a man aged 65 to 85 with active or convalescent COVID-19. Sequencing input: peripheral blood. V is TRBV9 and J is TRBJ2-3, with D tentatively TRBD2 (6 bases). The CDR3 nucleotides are TGTGCCAGCAGTACGGGGGTGACCCCAGATACGCAGTATTTT. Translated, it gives CASSTGVTPDTQYF.